This TCR beta chain was found in a study of T cells after posttransplantation cyclophosphamide. Study-level findings and limits: Recipient CMV seropositivity and CMV reactivation strongly tracked TRB clonality. Donor-recipient repertoire similarity was low at 1-2 months, rising over year one.

This clone was observed at least ten times. Its antigen remains unidentified. The CDR3 sequence is 16 residues long. Germline CDR1 MGHRA, CDR2 YSYEKL. V lost 1 base and J 4 bases, leaving 16 bases between the germline ends. Peripheral blood was collected from the related graft donor on the marrow donation day. Assay: immunoSEQ multiplex PCR; the TCRdb copy retains only in-frame clones and omits some. In total the sample includes about 36,000 clones, none of them seen once. The chain employs TRBV4-1 and TRBJ1-2; TRBD1 is a possible D gene (5 bases). The receptor was isolated from a girl between 5 and 17 years old in good health, CMV-negative, and a related stem cell transplant donor. Sequenced input: PBMCs. The CDR3 region has the DNA TGCGCCAGCAGCCAAGGCGGGGGACCAACGATCTATGGCTACACCTTC. Amino acid sequence: CASSQGGGPTIYGYTF.